The 31 T cell receptor beta chains in this list originate from one sample, sequenced in a study of T cell repertoires in cytomegalovirus infection (dated by TCRdb to between 2017 and 2020). The sample was run on an Illumina HiSeq 1500. The raw public data were reprocessed by TCRdb itself: fastp quality trimming at Q25, MiXCR clonotype calling, in-frame beta chains only. Each CDR3 protein gets just one entry, which takes the most common genes and DNA from the rows behind it. This sample holds tens of thousands of distinct CDR3 sequences; 4% were observed only once. Around 21% of the sample belongs to the ten largest clones. Sequences were obtained from PBMCs. The origin of the receptors is a human donor in good health (CMV status not recorded). Some clones in this sample may be carry-over from other donors' samples.

This clonotype was counted a few times. The V gene is TRBV5-1, the J gene TRBJ2-3; possible D gene TRBD2, 5 bases. In germline, CDR1 is SGHRS, CDR2 YFSETQ. V lost 4 bases and J 3 bases, leaving 15 bases between the germline ends. This CDR3 comprises 15 residues. CDR3 in DNA: TGCGCCAGCAGCCCGGAGATCCGCGGGACAGATACGCAGTATTTT. It yields the protein CASSPEIRGTDTQYF.

This clonotype was detected ten times or more. This chain connects TRBV7-4 to TRBJ1-4; a weak D match, TRBD1 (6 bases). CDR3 size: 15 residues. Looked up from germline, CDR1 is SGHVT and CDR2 is SQSDAQ. Trimming removed 5 bases from V and 8 bases from J, with 18 bases in between. CDR3 bases: TGTGCCAGCAGCACCTCTACAGGGTTAAGGGAAAAACTGTTTTTT. Translating gives CASSTSTGLREKLFF.

In its sample, this clonotype was seen many times. V gene TRBV12-5 combines with J gene TRBJ1-5, with no clear D. The CDR3 loop spans 14 amino acids. Germline V CDR1 and CDR2: LGHNT, FRNRAP. The V gene lost 7 bases and the J gene lost 1 base, with 11 bases spanning the gap. DNA of the CDR3: TGTGCTAGTGCCTTGGGGAGCAGCAATCAGCCCCAGCATTTT. It yields the protein CASALGSSNQPQHF.

This clonotype was seen at least ten times. This chain connects TRBV14 to TRBJ1-5, with 9 bases that match TRBD1. Germline lookup yields CDR1 SGHDN and CDR2 FVKESK. V dropped 8 bases and J dropped 3; count of bases not matched to a gene: 5. The CDR3 has 14 amino acids. CDR3 region: CASSDRGDNQPQHF. The CDR3 nucleotides are TGTGCCAGCTCCGACAGGGGGGACAATCAGCCCCAGCATTTT. Drawing the rest from reference TRBV14 and TRBJ1-5, the complete variable domain is EAGVTQFPSHSVIEKGQTVTLRCDPISGHDNLYWYRRVMGKEIKFLLHFVKESKQDESGMPNNRFLAERTGGTYSTLKVQPAELEDSGVYFCASSDRGDNQPQHFGDGTRLSIL.

There are many counts of this clonotype. The genes are TRBV7-2 and TRBJ2-7; D ambiguous. The CDR3 totals 11 residues. Germline CDR1 and CDR2: SGHTA and FQGNSA. V was shortened by 2 bases and J by 5 bases, with 4 bases between the two germline ends. The CDR3 DNA reads TGTGCCAGCAGCTTAAGGGACGAGCAGTACTTC. Amino acid sequence: CASSLRDEQYF.

This clonotype was seen repeatedly, ten times or more. The gene calls are TRBV7-2 and TRBJ1-2; D unclear. Germline CDR1 is SGHTA and CDR2 is FQGNSA. Trimming removed 1 base from V and 8 bases from J, with 20 bases in between. CDR3 size: 16 residues. CDR3 region: CASSLGTASGSRGYTF. The CDR3, as DNA: TGTGCCAGCAGCTTAGGGACGGCCTCCGGGTCCCGGGGCTACACCTTC.

This clonotype was seen many times. This rearrangement joins TRBV28 to TRBJ2-5; TRBD1 aligns across 7 bases. Trimming removed 4 bases from V and 0 bases from J; junction bases left unmatched: 8. There are 16 residues in the CDR3. The germline V gene encodes CDR1 MDHEN and CDR2 SYDVKM. This CDR3 is CASSSIRTGYQETQYF. The CDR3 region has the DNA TGTGCCAGCAGTTCCATCCGGACAGGCTACCAAGAGACCCAGTACTTC.

This clonotype was found many times. The chain uses TRBV7-3 and TRBJ2-1, with 8 nucleotides matching TRBD1. Germline lookup yields CDR1 SGHTA and CDR2 FQGTGA. V was clipped by 4 bases and J by 7 bases; unmatched bases: 9. The CDR3 contains 15 residues. The CDR3 nucleotides are TGTGCCAGCAGCTCGAAAGCGGACAGGGCAAATGAGCAGTTCTTC. Residues: CASSSKADRANEQFF.

In this sample, this clonotype turned up many times. The rearrangement joins TRBV7-2 to TRBJ2-1; TRBD1 agrees at 9 bases. CDR1 is SGHTA and CDR2 is FQGNSA in the germline V gene. J gave up 1 base and V 4 bases, and 2 bases lay outside the gene matches. There are 15 residues in the CDR3. The DNA of the CDR3 is TGTGCCAGCAGCTCGGACAGGGGATCCTACAATGAGCAGTTCTTC. It specifies CASSSDRGSYNEQFF.

This clonotype was counted many times. V is TRBV4-3 and J is TRBJ2-5, with a tentative D call TRBD2 (5 bases). The CDR3 runs to 15 residues. The germline V gene encodes CDR1 LGHNA and CDR2 YSLEER. V was shortened by 0 bases and J by 4 bases, with 12 bases between the two germline ends. This chain's CDR3 is CASSQETGTRETQYF. CDR3 sequence (DNA): TGCGCCAGCAGCCAAGAAACGGGAACCCGAGAGACCCAGTACTTC.

This clonotype came up many times. This chain uses TRBV6-2 or TRBV6-3 with TRBJ2-1; a possible D gene is TRBD2 (6 bases). The germline V gene encodes CDR1 MNHEY and CDR2 SVGEGT. The CDR3 extends over 18 amino acids. Trimming took 7 bases from V and 5 from J, leaving 27 bases between them. CDR3 region: CASTPPRGIAEKNNEQFF. CDR3 bases: TGTGCCAGCACCCCCCCCCGGGGCATAGCGGAGAAAAACAATGAGCAGTTCTTC.

This clonotype was found many times. J is TRBJ1-5 and V is TRBV7-2, with D possibly being TRBD1 (6 bases). The CDR3 consists of 14 residues. Per germline, CDR1 SGHTA and CDR2 FQGNSA. V dropped 2 bases and J dropped 6 bases, with 11 bases sitting between them. This chain's CDR3 is CASSLLQGSQPQHF. The CDR3 DNA reads as TGTGCCAGCAGCTTATTACAGGGAAGTCAGCCCCAGCATTTT.

This clonotype was counted ten times or more. V and J are TRBV7-9 and TRBJ1-4, with TRBD1 matching over 7 bases. CDR1 is SEHNR and CDR2 is FQNEAQ in the germline V gene (reference sequence). V lost 5 bases to trimming and J lost 8 bases; unmatched junction nucleotides: 11. The length of the CDR3 is 15 residues. CDR3 protein: CASSRGGVEWEKLFF. CDR3 DNA sequence: TGTGCCAGCAGCCGAGGGGGCGTAGAATGGGAAAAACTGTTTTTT.

This rearrangement joins TRBV7-8 to TRBJ2-5; perhaps TRBD2 as D (6 bases). This CDR3 contains 15 residues. V lost 2 bases and J 3 bases, leaving 13 bases between the germline ends. CDR1 and CDR2 (germline): SGHVS, FQNEAQ. The CDR3 spells CASSLNRGAKETQYF. DNA for the CDR3: TGTGCCAGCAGCTTAAATCGCGGGGCCAAAGAGACCCAGTACTTC.

This clonotype has at least ten counts. The chain recombines TRBV7-2 with TRBJ2-1, with D uncertain. The CDR3 has 16 amino acids. V was clipped by 1 base and J by 4 bases, with 14 bases between them. Germline V gene sequence: CDR1 SGHTA, CDR2 FQGNSA. The CDR3 protein is CASSLGVTVPYNEQFF. The CDR3 nucleotides read TGTGCCAGCAGCTTAGGGGTCACAGTTCCATACAATGAGCAGTTCTTC.

This clonotype was seen many times. The rearrangement links TRBV7-3 to TRBJ1-2; 7 bases are shared with TRBD1. Germline V gives CDR1 SGHTA, CDR2 FQGTGA. CDR3 length: 13 residues. J gave up 8 bases and V 4 bases, and 7 bases lay outside the gene matches. CDR3 amino acids: CASSSRQGGGYTF. CDR3 DNA sequence: TGTGCCAGCAGCTCTCGGCAGGGGGGAGGCTACACCTTC.

DNA of the CDR3: TGTGCCAGCAGGACAGGGGGTTTTTACGAGCAGTACTTC. This gives the protein CASRTGGFYEQYF. V usage is TRBV2 and J usage is TRBJ2-7; 9 bases agree with TRBD1. In germline, CDR1 is SNHLY, CDR2 FYNNEI. This CDR3 comprises 13 residues. The J segment lost 4 bases and the V segment lost 6 bases, leaving 4 bases of the junction unmatched.

Details on this clonotype: Possible read error: a much larger clone is one base away. The chain joins TRBV7-2 to TRBJ2-1; weak D call: TRBD2 (5 bases). Between the trimmed V and J ends, which lost 2 bases and 15 bases, there was a span of 20 bases. This CDR3 has 14 residues. Germline CDR1 SGHTA, CDR2 FQGNSA. CDR3 sequence reads: CASSLISERAIRFF. CDR3 sequence (DNA): TGTGCCAGCAGCTTAATTAGCGAGAGGGCCATTCGGTTCTTC.

V usage is TRBV5-4 and J usage is TRBJ2-3; possible D gene TRBD2, 5 bases. Germline CDR1 SGHNT, CDR2 YYREEE (reference sequence). The CDR3 has 15 residues. V lost 4 bases and J lost 5, with 17 bases in between. CDR3 nucleotide sequence: TGTGCCAGCAGCCGACCCCCCGGGAATAAAGATACGCAGTATTTT. As protein: CASSRPPGNKDTQYF.

This clonotype was seen ten or more times. The rearrangement joins TRBV6-6 to TRBJ2-7; D possibly uses TRBD1 or TRBD2 (5 bases each). V dropped 0 bases and J dropped 2 bases, with 17 bases sitting between them. CDR1 and CDR2 (germline): MNHNY, SVGAGI (reference sequence). CDR3 size: 17 residues. CDR3 nucleotide sequence: TGTGCCAGCAGTTACTCGTCCGGCCAGTTGGGACCCTACGAGCAGTACTTC. It encodes CASSYSSGQLGPYEQYF.

This clonotype has ten or more counts. The junction does not match germline at one end; this may be a read error. This CDR3 reads CASSYSGLAATSF. CDR3 nucleotide sequence: TGTGCCAGCAGTTACTCGGGACTAGCGGCCACCAGTTTT. This chain joins TRBV6-2 or TRBV6-3 and TRBJ2-3; 11 bases agree with TRBD2. This CDR3 contains 13 residues. Germline lookup yields CDR1 MNHEY and CDR2 SVGEGT.

The sample holds many counts of this clonotype. The V call is TRBV28, the J call TRBJ2-1, with TRBD1 matching over 9 bases. The CDR3 sequence is 16 residues long. Per germline, CDR1 MDHEN and CDR2 SYDVKM. Trimming took 2 bases from V and 10 from J; bases not matched to a gene: 12. The CDR3 DNA follows: TGTGCCAGCAGTTTAGTTGGGACAGGGTCTTCAGAAGAGCAGTTCTTC. The encoded protein is CASSLVGTGSSEEQFF.

This clonotype was observed a handful of times. The V call is TRBV10-3, the J call TRBJ2-7, with 8 nucleotides matching TRBD1. V lost 6 bases to trimming and J lost 0 bases; unmatched junction nucleotides: 10. The CDR3 runs 16 residues. Germline values: CDR1 ENHRY, CDR2 SYGVKD. CDR3 amino acids: CAISGSDRGPSYEQYF. The CDR3 bases are TGTGCCATCAGCGGATCAGACAGGGGTCCCTCCTACGAGCAGTACTTC.

This clonotype has ten or more counts. V usage is TRBV7-8 and J usage is TRBJ1-1; 9 bases align to TRBD1. The CDR3 extends over 15 amino acids. Germline CDR1 and CDR2: SGHVS and FQNEAQ. Trimming took 5 bases from V and 0 from J; bases not matched to a gene: 4. For the CDR3, the DNA is TGTGCCAGCAGCAGACGACAGGGGGTGAACACTGAAGCTTTCTTT. This sequence encodes CASSRRQGVNTEAFF.

This clonotype has at least ten counts. The genes are TRBV12-3 or TRBV12-4 and TRBJ2-7; D is possibly TRBD2 (5 bases). V was cut by 3 bases and J by 1 base, with 10 bases left in between. This CDR3 is built from 14 residues. CDR3 residues: CASSLAGPSYEQYF. The CDR3 coding sequence is TGTGCCAGCAGTTTGGCGGGCCCATCCTACGAGCAGTACTTC.

The chain combines TRBV28 with TRBJ2-5; 7 nucleotides agree with TRBD2. The CDR3 contains 13 residues. J gave up 2 bases and V 5 bases, and 2 bases lay outside the gene matches. Germline CDR1 reads MDHEN; CDR2 reads SYDVKM. The chain's CDR3 is CASSASGQETQYF. The CDR3 DNA follows: TGTGCCAGCAGTGCTAGCGGACAAGAGACCCAGTACTTC.

In its sample, this clonotype was seen many times. The chain combines TRBV28 with TRBJ2-1, with D uncertain. CDR1 is MDHEN, CDR2 SYDVKM, per germline. This CDR3 has 16 amino acids. V lost 3 bases to trimming and J lost 0 bases, with 12 bases between them. CDR3 in amino acids: CASSLWELSSYNEQFF. The CDR3 bases are TGTGCCAGCAGTTTGTGGGAACTTAGCTCCTACAATGAGCAGTTCTTC.

In its sample, this clonotype was seen many times. This sequence joins TRBV7-2 and TRBJ2-7; D ambiguous. Germline values: CDR1 SGHTA, CDR2 FQGNSA. V shed 5 bases and J shed 5 bases, with 16 bases lying between them. The CDR3 has 14 residues. The CDR3 nucleotides read TGTGCCAGCAGCACCCCACTGTTCCCTGACGAGCAGTACTTC. Protein sequence: CASSTPLFPDEQYF. Full variable domain (missing parts from reference TRBV7-2 and TRBJ2-7): GAGVSQSPSNKVTEKGKDVELRCDPISGHTALYWYRQSLGQGLEFLIYFQGNSAPDKSGLPSDRFSAERTGGSVSTLTIQRTQQEDSAVYLCASSTPLFPDEQYFGPGTRLTVT.

This clonotype was seen ten or more times. This sequence joins TRBV7-2 and TRBJ2-3, with D perhaps given as TRBD1 or TRBD2 (6 bases each). The germline CDR1 and CDR2 sequences are SGHTA and FQGNSA. Trimming removed 3 bases at V and 7 bases at J, with 11 bases between. The CDR3 has 13 residues. The CDR3 nucleotides read TGTGCCAGCAGCTTCGGGGGCGCGAATACGCAGTATTTT. Translated, it gives CASSFGGANTQYF.

The sample holds many counts of this clonotype. The chain links TRBV7-8 to TRBJ1-6, with a possible D match to TRBD1 (5 bases). V was pared by 5 bases and J by 1 base, with 12 bases between. Germline lookup yields CDR1 SGHVS and CDR2 FQNEAQ. The CDR3 has 16 amino acids. CDR3 bases: TGTGCCAGCAGCAAATGGACACAGTCCTATAATTCACCCCTCCACTTT. Its translation: CASSKWTQSYNSPLHF.

This clonotype was observed many times. Here the CDR3 reads CASSLGTSRSYEQYF. The CDR3, as DNA: TGTGCCAGCAGTCTCGGGACTTCCCGCTCCTACGAGCAGTACTTC. The gene calls are TRBV12-3 or TRBV12-4 and TRBJ2-7, with D possibly matching TRBD2 (6 bases). The length of the CDR3 is 15 residues. Trimming shortened V by 5 bases and J by 0 bases, and 14 bases separated the two germline ends.